The text below deals with one T cell receptor beta chain. Its antigen is still unknown. The data originate from a study of cytomegalovirus exposure and HLA in healthy donors. Both 60 Vbeta primers and 13 Jbeta primers went into the PCR. The data were produced by immunoSEQ multiplex PCR, yet TCRdb's version contains in-frame clones alone and is incomplete. The repertoire holds under 200,000 clones, with 65% to 85% as singletons. Broader study findings: Specific recognition of CMV antigens was confirmed in vitro for a few chains (all CMV-associated).

V lost 0 bases and J lost 2; bases outside the gene matches: 4. This CDR3 region has 16 residues. Germline V gene data show CDR1 as SGHRS and CDR2 as YFSETQ. The sequenced material came from PBMCs. The clonotype was recovered from a woman aged 50 to 60 in good health and CMV-seropositive. The chain uses TRBV5-1 and TRBJ2-1, with 8 bases lining up with TRBD2. The CDR3 bases are TGCGCCAGCAGCTTGGATCTTAGCGGGACCTACAATGAGCAGTTCTTC. It codes for CASSLDLSGTYNEQFF.